This T cell receptor (beta chain) emerged from a study of blood T cell repertoires in COVID-19. In the study overall: The analysed material was cDNA or gDNA that came from T cells, B-cell-depleted T cells, or PBMCs.

This clone was recorded once. Assay used: immunoSEQ multiplex PCR; TCRdb lists only in-frame clones, some missing. The data show 140,000 to 150,000 clones, with roughly 89% seen just once and more than 5% held by the top ten. With V trimmed by 2 bases and J by 2 bases, 6 bases remained unmatched. The CDR3 runs 17 residues. Germline V gene lookup returns CDR1 SGHAT and CDR2 FQNNGV. Source material: PBMCs or T cells enriched from blood (not recorded which). The chain carries TRBV11-2 and TRBJ2-4; 10 bases match TRBD1. The clonotype comes from a woman aged 45-65 years who had been exposed to COVID-19. The CDR3 loop is CASSLSGTGVSKNIQYF. Here the CDR3 DNA reads TGTGCCAGCAGCTTATCAGGGACAGGGGTTTCCAAAAACATTCAGTACTTC.